Each of the 25 T cell receptor beta chains below was sequenced from the same sample in a study of T cell responses to AZD1222 COVID-19 vaccine. Some clones are missing from TCRdb's copy, which holds only in-frame ones; the method was immunoSEQ multiplex PCR. Seen here are some 150,000 clones, more than 70% observed once, and the top ten hold approximately 16%. Sample: peripheral blood, taken on day 0 of AZD1222 vaccination. Every receptor here comes from an adult in good health.

CDR3 protein: CASSLQARNEKLFF. The CDR3 DNA is TGCGCCAGCAGCTTACAGGCGCGTAATGAAAAACTGTTTTTT. V gene TRBV5-1 combines with J gene TRBJ1-4; tentatively, D is TRBD1 (5 bases). Per the germline V gene, CDR1 is SGHRS and CDR2 is YFSETQ. Trimming removed 2 bases from V and 4 bases from J, with 9 bases in between. The CDR3 sequence is 14 residues long.

This chain uses TRBV15 with TRBJ1-5, with a possible D match to TRBD1 (5 bases). Germline CDR1 is LNHNV and CDR2 is YYDKDF (reference sequence). The germline V and J ends were trimmed by 1 base and 2 bases, with 9 bases remaining between them. The CDR3 runs to 15 residues. The CDR3 region is CATSRVLTGNQPQHF. DNA of the CDR3: TGTGCCACCAGCAGAGTATTGACAGGCAATCAGCCCCAGCATTTT.

V is TRBV12-3 or TRBV12-4 and J is TRBJ2-3; D gene uncertain. The CDR3 has 13 amino acids. V was clipped by 0 bases and J by 4 bases, with 5 bases between them. The CDR3 sequence: CASSLAGPDTQYF. Here the CDR3 DNA reads TGTGCCAGCAGTTTAGCAGGCCCAGATACGCAGTATTTT.

V usage is TRBV30 and J usage is TRBJ2-1, with TRBD1 matching 11 bases. The CDR3 sequence is 16 residues long. The junction had 10 bases not matched to a gene; V was cut back by 2 bases and J by 7 bases. Looked up from germline, CDR1 is GTSNPN and CDR2 is SVGIG (reference sequence). The CDR3 sequence: CAWSRSGTGGFNEQFF. For the CDR3, the DNA is TGTGCCTGGAGTAGGTCCGGGACAGGGGGTTTTAATGAGCAGTTCTTC.

This clone came up a few times. The gene calls are TRBV6-5 and TRBJ1-1; D call uncertain. Germline V gives CDR1 MNHEY, CDR2 SVGAGI. The CDR3 length is 15 residues. The V gene lost 2 bases and the J gene lost 0 bases, with 10 bases spanning the gap. CDR3 bases: TGTGCCAGCAGTTACAGCTGGCGATTGAACACTGAAGCTTTCTTT. This translates into CASSYSWRLNTEAFF.

This chain uses TRBV9 with TRBJ2-5; TRBD2 agrees at 9 bases. Germline V CDR1 and CDR2: SGDLS, YYNGEE. The CDR3 loop spans 16 amino acids. V trimming: 1 base; J trimming: 1 base; junction bases outside the gene matches: 5. The CDR3 DNA reads as TGTGCCAGCAGCGTATCGGGTAGCGGGGGCCAAGAGACCCAGTACTTC. This encodes CASSVSGSGGQETQYF.

V gene TRBV6-5 combines with J gene TRBJ1-2; D is unresolved. The germline V gene has CDR1 MNHEY and CDR2 SVGAGI. This CDR3 spans 12 amino acids. Trimming removed 6 bases from V and 14 bases from J, with 19 bases in between. In nucleotides, the CDR3 is TGTGCCAGCAGGGCAGAGACCGGGCTAGATACCTTC. Translation gives CASRAETGLDTF.

V usage is TRBV5-6 and J usage is TRBJ2-7; D may be TRBD1 (5 bases). CDR3 size: 13 residues. Between the trimmed V and J ends, which lost 0 bases and 4 bases, there was a span of 8 bases. Per the germline V gene, CDR1 is SGHDT and CDR2 is YYEEEE. As DNA, the CDR3 is TGTGCCAGCAGCTTGGTGACAGATTACGAGCAGTACTTC. It yields the protein CASSLVTDYEQYF.

The chain links TRBV12-3 or TRBV12-4 to TRBJ1-3; D uncertain. The CDR3 is 10 residues long. Trimming removed 8 bases from V and 6 bases from J, with 5 bases in between. The CDR3 loop is CASEANTIYF. The CDR3 DNA reads as TGTGCCAGCGAGGCAAACACCATATATTTT.

CDR3 region: CASGLVTGEGNTEAFF. CDR3 coding DNA: TGTGCTAGTGGTTTGGTGACAGGGGAAGGGAACACTGAAGCTTTCTTT. The gene calls are TRBV12-5 and TRBJ1-1; 8 bases are shared with TRBD1. This CDR3 contains 16 residues. Germline V gene lookup returns CDR1 LGHNT and CDR2 FRNRAP. J lost 1 base, V lost 0 bases, and 4 bases had no gene match.

This chain connects TRBV28 to TRBJ1-5, with D possibly being TRBD1 (5 bases). Trimming removed 3 bases at V and 11 bases at J, with 20 bases between. There are 15 residues in the CDR3. Germline V gene lookup returns CDR1 MDHEN and CDR2 SYDVKM. The CDR3 DNA follows: TGTGCCAGCAGTTTGGGGGTGGTTGGTCGGGGAGCCCAGCATTTT. Translated: CASSLGVVGRGAQHF.

This clone was observed a handful of times. This chain uses TRBV20-1 with TRBJ1-3; 9 bases fit TRBD1. CDR3 length: 15 residues. Germline V gene lookup returns CDR1 DFQATT and CDR2 SNEGSKA (reference sequence). V was pared by 3 bases and J by 2 bases, with 5 bases of the junction left unmatched. The CDR3 sequence is CSASYRGLTGNTIYF. Here the CDR3 DNA reads TGCAGTGCTAGTTACAGGGGGCTTACTGGAAACACCATATATTTT.

V gene TRBV19 combines with J gene TRBJ1-2; D uncertain. The CDR3 totals 13 residues. Trimming took 5 bases from V and 0 from J, leaving 7 bases between them. Germline values: CDR1 LNHDA, CDR2 SQIVND (reference sequence). The CDR3 bases are TGTGCCAGTAGTGGGAGGCCTAACTATGGCTACACCTTC. Protein: CASSGRPNYGYTF.

CDR3 region: CASSFRQAGEQYF. Written as DNA, the CDR3 is TGTGCCAGCAGCTTCCGTCAGGCTGGGGAGCAGTACTTC. The chain combines TRBV5-8 with TRBJ2-7; no firm D call. The germline gives CDR1 SGHTS, CDR2 YDEGEE. With 2 bases removed from V and 7 bases from J, the gap between germline ends came to 13 bases. The CDR3 sequence is 13 residues long.

The rearrangement uses TRBV6-5 and TRBJ1-1; D not certain. Per the germline V gene, CDR1 is MNHEY and CDR2 is SVGAGI. Trimming stripped 4 bases from V and 1 base from J, with 7 bases between. The CDR3 loop spans 13 amino acids. The CDR3 DNA follows: TGTGCCAGCAGTTGGAGGCGGAACACTGAAGCTTTCTTT. It encodes CASSWRRNTEAFF.

The chain combines TRBV5-5 with TRBJ1-2; D perhaps matches TRBD1 (5 bases). V shed 0 bases and J shed 12 bases, with 18 bases lying between them. Germline assignment: CDR1 SGHKS and CDR2 YYEKEE (reference sequence). The CDR3 totals 14 residues. The CDR3 spells CASSLDLTFRRDTF. CDR3 DNA sequence: TGTGCCAGCAGCTTGGACCTGACATTTCGCAGGGACACCTTC.

The chain recombines TRBV19 with TRBJ2-5; the D gene is possibly TRBD2 (6 bases). Germline loops: CDR1 LNHDA, CDR2 SQIVND (reference sequence). Trimming left V 5 bases short and J 5 bases short, with 15 bases between. The CDR3 is made up of 14 amino acids. CDR3 residues: CASSSRAGWETQYF. CDR3 bases: TGTGCCAGTAGTTCAAGGGCGGGATGGGAGACCCAGTACTTC.

This clone has more than one count but fewer than ten. The gene calls are TRBV7-9 and TRBJ2-3; possible D gene TRBD2, 6 bases. V lost 5 bases, J lost 1 base, and 19 bases lay in between. From germline, CDR1 is SEHNR and CDR2 FQNEAQ (reference sequence). This CDR3 has 17 amino acids. The CDR3 region is CASSRSGVSGGTDTQYF. CDR3 nucleotide sequence: TGTGCCAGCAGCCGAAGTGGTGTGTCGGGGGGCACAGATACGCAGTATTTT.

The rearrangement joins TRBV6-5 to TRBJ1-1, with D possibly TRBD1 on 5 matching bases. Trimming took 1 base from V and 5 from J, leaving 11 bases between them. The CDR3 is made up of 14 amino acids. Germline V gene lookup returns CDR1 MNHEY and CDR2 SVGAGI. CDR3 loop: CASSYFGGKTEAFF. For the CDR3, the DNA is TGTGCCAGCAGTTACTTCGGGGGGAAAACTGAAGCTTTCTTT.

Only one count was recorded for this clone. J is TRBJ1-4 and V is TRBV6-1; a possible D gene is TRBD1 (6 bases). This CDR3 is 16 amino acids long. In germline, CDR1 is MNHNS, CDR2 SASEGT. The V end lost 1 base, the J end lost 5 bases, and 14 bases lay between the germline ends. The CDR3 loop reads CASSEDRAMPNEKLFF. DNA of the CDR3: TGTGCCAGCAGTGAAGACAGGGCCATGCCGAATGAAAAACTGTTTTTT.

The rearrangement uses TRBV7-8 and TRBJ2-7; 7 bases align to TRBD1. CDR1 is SGHVS, CDR2 FQNEAQ, per germline. The CDR3 loop spans 16 amino acids. Unmatched junction bases numbered 11, after V lost 0 bases and J lost 6 bases. The CDR3 protein is CASSLALTGYRGEQYF. CDR3 sequence (DNA): TGTGCCAGCAGCTTAGCCTTGACAGGGTATCGCGGCGAGCAGTACTTC.

The rearrangement links TRBV6-5 to TRBJ1-1; D remains unclear. This CDR3 region has 12 residues. Germline lookup yields CDR1 MNHEY and CDR2 SVGAGI. Trimming took off 4 bases at V and 11 bases at J, with 14 bases between the two ends. CDR3 in amino acids: CASSSSSETAFF. The CDR3, as DNA: TGTGCCAGCAGTTCCAGTTCTGAAACGGCTTTCTTT.

This rearrangement joins TRBV9 to TRBJ2-1; D not certain. This CDR3 has 15 amino acids. Germline-derived CDR1 and CDR2 are SGDLS and YYNGEE. V gave up 4 bases and J gave up 2 bases, with 13 bases separating them. The CDR3 is CASSPRTDTYNEQFF. The CDR3 bases are TGTGCCAGCAGCCCACGGACGGATACCTACAATGAGCAGTTCTTC.

The V call is TRBV20-1, the J call TRBJ1-1; D gene unclear. This CDR3 comprises 11 residues. CDR1 is DFQATT and CDR2 is SNEGSKA in the germline V gene (reference sequence). Trimming shortened V by 6 bases and J by 0 bases, and 5 bases separated the two germline ends. CDR3 sequence reads: CSAGLNTEAFF. The CDR3, as DNA: TGCAGTGCCGGACTGAACACTGAAGCTTTCTTT.

The rearrangement uses TRBV5-4 and TRBJ2-2; no definite D call. With 0 bases removed from V and 0 bases from J, the gap between germline ends came to 9 bases. Germline CDR1 reads SGHNT; CDR2 reads YYREEE (reference sequence). The CDR3 extends over 16 amino acids. The CDR3 loop is CASSLGQPANTGELFF. DNA of the CDR3: TGTGCCAGCAGCTTGGGCCAGCCCGCGAACACCGGGGAGCTGTTTTTT.